These T cell receptor beta chains were read from a single sample in a study of blood T cell repertoires in COVID-19. Assay used: immunoSEQ multiplex PCR; TCRdb lists only in-frame clones, some missing. The sample lists 160,000 or so clones; 85% to 90% were seen once. The sequenced sample was PBMCs or T cells enriched from blood (not recorded which). These receptors all come from a woman aged 45-65 years who had recovered from COVID-19. The CDR3 runs from the conserved cysteine through the conserved F or W. The D gene is left open where the match is weak. Clone size, where shown, is once, few, many, or a class for clones that have expanded.

j_call clone_size d_call v_call cdr3_aa cdr3_nt
TRBJ2-6 NA TRBD1 TRBV7-2 CASSPGQFSGANVLTF TGTGCCAGCAGCCCGGGACAGTTCTCTGGGGCCAACGTCCTGACTTTC
TRBJ1-2 NA TRBD1 TRBV7-8 CASSQQGAEVYGYTF TGTGCCAGCAGCCAGCAGGGGGCGGAGGTCTATGGCTACACCTTC
TRBJ2-7 NA NA TRBV12-3/TRBV12-4 CASRQGSYEQYF TGTGCCAGCAGGCAGGGTTCCTACGAGCAGTACTTC
TRBJ1-5 NA TRBD1 TRBV4-1 CASSQDGTVNQPQHF TGCGCCAGCAGCCAAGATGGGACAGTAAATCAGCCCCAGCATTTT
TRBJ2-3 NA NA TRBV1 CTSSPSPYPSGGSTDTQYF TGCACCAGCAGCCCCTCGCCCTATCCTAGCGGGGGAAGCACAGATACGCAGTATTTT
TRBJ2-3 NA TRBD2 TRBV3-1/TRBV3-2 CASSQSSGGARRDTQYF TGTGCCAGCAGCCAAAGTAGCGGGGGCGCCAGAAGGGATACGCAGTATTTT
TRBJ2-3 NA NA TRBV6-6 CATRRGQITDTQYF TGTGCCACCCGGAGAGGACAGATCACAGATACGCAGTATTTT
TRBJ2-7 few NA TRBV2 CASSHRRQGTYEQYF TGTGCCAGCAGCCATCGGCGCCAGGGGACCTACGAGCAGTACTTC
TRBJ1-2 NA NA TRBV9 CASSALPGSDGYTF TGTGCCAGCAGCGCCCTACCGGGAAGTGATGGCTACACCTTC
TRBJ2-1 NA NA TRBV6-6 CASSRDWRAHNEQFF TGTGCCAGCAGTCGCGACTGGAGGGCTCACAATGAGCAGTTCTTC
TRBJ1-4 NA NA TRBV6-5 CASSYRTPYEKLFF TGTGCCAGCAGTTACAGGACTCCCTACGAAAAACTGTTTTTT
TRBJ2-5 NA NA TRBV15 CATSRPSEETQYF TGTGCCACCAGCAGGCCATCGGAAGAGACCCAGTACTTC
TRBJ1-1 NA NA TRBV7-2 CASSLRRSPEAFF TGTGCCAGCAGCTTAAGGAGATCACCTGAAGCTTTCTTT
TRBJ1-4 NA TRBD1 TRBV18 CASSSLLDREKAEKLFF TGTGCCAGCTCATCACTCCTGGACAGGGAGAAGGCTGAAAAACTGTTTTTT
TRBJ1-2 NA TRBD1 TRBV30 CAQKPQGARGDYGYTF TGTGCCCAGAAGCCGCAGGGGGCGCGGGGAGACTATGGCTACACCTTC
TRBJ2-3 NA NA TRBV30 CAWTGSFTDTQYF TGTGCCTGGACCGGGAGCTTCACAGATACGCAGTATTTT
TRBJ1-5 NA TRBD1 TRBV27 CASSLGAGGPSQHF TGTGCCAGCAGTTTAGGGGCAGGGGGACCGTCCCAGCATTTT
TRBJ2-2 NA TRBD1 TRBV30 CAWSDLAGGGELFF TGTGCCTGGAGTGACCTAGCAGGGGGTGGGGAGCTGTTTTTT
TRBJ1-1 NA NA TRBV7-2 CASSLAPNTEAFF TGTGCCAGCAGCTTAGCCCCAAACACTGAAGCTTTCTTT
TRBJ1-1 NA NA TRBV11-2 CASSLVQGTTEAFF TGTGCCAGCAGCTTAGTCCAGGGGACCACTGAAGCTTTCTTT
TRBJ1-1 NA NA TRBV30 CAWSHLRQNEAFF TGTGCCTGGAGTCACCTTCGACAGAATGAAGCTTTCTTT
TRBJ1-5 NA NA TRBV15 CATSRDLGNQPQHF TGTGCCACCAGCAGAGACCTCGGGAATCAGCCCCAGCATTTT
TRBJ2-1 NA NA TRBV12-3/TRBV12-4 CASSLLGHEQFF TGTGCCAGCAGTCTACTCGGTCACGAGCAGTTCTTC
TRBJ1-6 NA NA TRBV2 CASSDGYYNSPLHF TGTGCCAGCAGTGACGGGTATTATAATTCACCCCTCCACTTT
TRBJ2-5 NA NA TRBV24-1 CATSDFTQYQETQYF TGTGCCACCAGTGATTTCACCCAGTACCAAGAGACCCAGTACTTC
TRBJ2-3 NA TRBD1 TRBV24-1 CATSAGGQGRTDTQYF TGTGCCACCAGCGCAGGGGGACAGGGTAGAACAGATACGCAGTATTTT
TRBJ2-2 NA NA TRBV24-1 CATSDLRGSLNTGELFF TGTGCCACCAGTGATTTGAGGGGTAGCTTGAACACCGGGGAGCTGTTTTTT
TRBJ2-7 NA NA TRBV30 CAWRLNSLYEQYF TGTGCCTGGAGACTAAACTCCCTCTACGAGCAGTACTTC
TRBJ1-5 NA NA TRBV5-6 CASSLSVGGNQPQHF TGTGCCAGCAGCTTGTCGGTGGGAGGCAATCAGCCCCAGCATTTT
TRBJ2-5 once TRBD1 TRBV7-3 CASSSGQGQETQYF TGTGCCAGCAGCTCCGGACAGGGACAAGAGACCCAGTACTTC
TRBJ2-7 NA NA TRBV19 CASRRGTGDGSSYEQYF TGTGCCAGTCGCCGGGGGACGGGGGACGGTAGCTCCTACGAGCAGTACTTC
TRBJ1-4 NA TRBD1 TRBV5-1 CASTRVTGQPNEKLFF TGCGCCAGCACACGAGTAACGGGACAGCCTAATGAAAAACTGTTTTTT
TRBJ1-1 NA NA TRBV5-1 CASSPGQRNTEAFF TGCGCCAGCAGTCCGGGACAACGGAACACTGAAGCTTTCTTT
TRBJ2-7 NA NA TRBV2 CASSRQSIEQYF TGTGCCAGCAGTCGACAGTCGATCGAGCAGTACTTC
TRBJ2-3 NA TRBD2 TRBV19 CASSMASGGGDTQYF TGTGCCAGTAGTATGGCCAGCGGGGGCGGAGATACGCAGTATTTT
TRBJ1-3 NA NA TRBV19 CASTPGVPSGNTIYF TGTGCCAGTACCCCGGGGGTGCCCTCTGGAAACACCATATATTTT
TRBJ2-2 NA NA TRBV3-1/TRBV3-2 CASSQNRQRTGELFF TGTGCCAGCAGCCAGAACCGACAGCGCACCGGGGAGCTGTTTTTT
TRBJ2-4 NA NA TRBV27 CASSRWGRDKNIQYF TGTGCCAGCAGCCGGTGGGGGCGCGACAAAAACATTCAGTACTTC
TRBJ2-7 once NA TRBV18 CASSPPRGGDGEQYF TGTGCCAGCTCACCACCGAGGGGGGGCGACGGCGAGCAGTACTTC
TRBJ2-7 NA TRBD1 TRBV23-1 CASRDSTYEQYF TGCGCCAGCCGGGACAGTACCTACGAGCAGTACTTC
TRBJ2-7 few TRBD1 TRBV6-2/TRBV6-3 CASSYRGTGIEQYF TGTGCCAGCAGTTACCGCGGGACAGGGATCGAGCAGTACTTC
TRBJ1-3 NA TRBD1 TRBV27 CFTGDHGNTIYF TGTTTTACAGGGGATCATGGAAACACCATATATTTT
TRBJ1-6 few TRBD1 TRBV27 CASSLSPRTGGSPLHF TGTGCCAGCAGTCTCTCTCCCCGGACAGGGGGATCACCCCTCCACTTT
TRBJ1-5 NA NA TRBV9 CASSESGTRTQPQHF TGTGCCAGCAGCGAATCCGGGACAAGGACTCAGCCCCAGCATTTT
TRBJ1-1 NA TRBD1 TRBV10-3 CAISTGTGTFTEAFF TGTGCCATCAGTACCGGGACAGGGACTTTCACTGAAGCTTTCTTT
TRBJ2-5 NA TRBD2 TRBV9 CASSVGLAGGRKTQYF TGTGCCAGCAGCGTCGGACTAGCGGGGGGGCGGAAGACCCAGTACTTC
TRBJ2-7 NA NA TRBV7-8 CASSPGQPSQNF TGTGCCAGCAGCCCAGGACAGCCGTCCCAGAACTTC
TRBJ2-1 NA NA TRBV15 CATSGGRGDSSYNEQFF TGTGCCACCAGCGGGGGTAGGGGGGACAGCTCCTACAATGAGCAGTTCTTC
TRBJ2-7 NA NA TRBV9 CASSETSRSEQYF TGTGCCAGCAGCGAAACTTCCCGATCCGAGCAGTACTTC
TRBJ1-4 NA NA TRBV5-1 CASSPSATNEKLFF TGCGCCAGCAGCCCCTCTGCAACTAATGAAAAACTGTTTTTT
TRBJ1-6 NA TRBD1 TRBV5-5 CASSGETGVGYSPLHF TGTGCCAGCAGCGGGGAGACAGGGGTAGGATATTCACCCCTCCACTTT
TRBJ1-1 NA TRBD1 TRBV27 CASSSDRRTEAFF TGTGCCAGCAGTTCGGACAGGAGAACTGAAGCTTTCTTT